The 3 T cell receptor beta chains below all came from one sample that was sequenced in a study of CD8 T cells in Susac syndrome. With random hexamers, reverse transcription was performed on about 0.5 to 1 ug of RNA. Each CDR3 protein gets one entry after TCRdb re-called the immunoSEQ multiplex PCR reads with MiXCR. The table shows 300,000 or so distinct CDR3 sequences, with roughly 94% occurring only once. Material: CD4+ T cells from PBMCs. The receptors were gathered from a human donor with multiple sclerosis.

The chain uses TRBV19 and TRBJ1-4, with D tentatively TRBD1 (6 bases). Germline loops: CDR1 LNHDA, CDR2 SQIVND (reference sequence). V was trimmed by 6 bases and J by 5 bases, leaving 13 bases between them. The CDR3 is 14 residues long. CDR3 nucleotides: TGTGCCAGTAGCCATACAGGGTTAAATGAAAAACTGTTTTTT. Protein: CASSHTGLNEKLFF. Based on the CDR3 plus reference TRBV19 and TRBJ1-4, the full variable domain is DGGITQSPKYLFRKEGQNVTLSCEQNLNHDAMYWYRQDPGQGLRLIYYSQIVNDFQKGDIAEGYSVSREKKESFPLTVTSAQKNPTAFYLCASSHTGLNEKLFFGSGTQLSVL.

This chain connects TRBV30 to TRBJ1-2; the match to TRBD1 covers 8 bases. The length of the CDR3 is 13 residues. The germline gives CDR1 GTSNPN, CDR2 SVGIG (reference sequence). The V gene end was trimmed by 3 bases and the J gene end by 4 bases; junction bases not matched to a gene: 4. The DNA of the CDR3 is TGTGCCTGGAGCGAAGACAGGGGCTATGGCTACACCTTC. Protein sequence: CAWSEDRGYGYTF.

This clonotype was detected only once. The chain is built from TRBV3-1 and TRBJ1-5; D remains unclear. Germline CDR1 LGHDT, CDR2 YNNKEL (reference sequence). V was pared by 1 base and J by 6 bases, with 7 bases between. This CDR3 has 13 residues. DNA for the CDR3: TGTGCCAGCAGCCAAGTTGTTGGTCAGCCCCAGCATTTT. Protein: CASSQVVGQPQHF.